This T cell receptor (beta chain) was identified in a study of blood T cells in healthy people across ages. V lost 3 bases to trimming and J lost 8 bases, with 20 bases between them. Germline V gives CDR1 SGDLS, CDR2 YYNGEE. This CDR3 region has 15 residues. Next came a second PCR, run for about 7 to 12 cycles, which used a sample-barcoded 5' primer along with a J-beta primer mix. Via MiXCR, TCRdb re-called the 5' RACE reads, giving one row per CDR3 protein. This sample has nearly 1 million distinct CDR3 sequences, with 51% found just once. Per-sample yields of isolated PBMCs were at least 6.5 million.

The rearrangement uses TRBV9 and TRBJ1-2, with D possibly matching TRBD1 (6 bases). Material for sequencing was blood. This clonotype was sampled from a woman aged 55 to 70 in good health. CDR3 DNA sequence: TGTGCCAGCAGCGAGACCCATGACAGGCCTGGGGGCTACACCTTC. It yields the protein CASSETHDRPGGYTF.